One sample yielded the 10 T cell receptor beta chains listed below, sequenced in a study of CD8+CD57+ T cells in acquired aplastic anemia. Those patients picked for sequencing had displayed CD8+CD57+ cell expansion on flow cytometry. Using genomic DNA as the template, TCR beta VDJ and CDR3 profiling was carried out. TCRdb ran MiXCR on the reads and lists one entry per CDR3 protein. The table has hundreds of thousands of distinct CDR3 sequences, less than 35% seen once; the top ten hold 0.82%. The source material was sorted CD4+, CD8+, or CD8+CD57+ T cells (not recorded which) from PBMCs. These receptors were collected from a human donor with aplastic anemia.

This clonotype showed up many times. The chain combines TRBV19 with TRBJ1-1; no definite D call. In germline, CDR1 is LNHDA, CDR2 SQIVND (reference sequence). Deletions cut 11 bases from V and 0 bases from J, with 13 bases between. This CDR3 spans 13 amino acids. The CDR3 loop reads CASKNPVNTEAFF. CDR3 DNA: TGTGCCTCCAAAAACCCGGTGAACACTGAAGCTTTCTTT.

In its sample, this clonotype was seen once. The CDR3 does not close with the conserved phenylalanine or tryptophan, likely indicating a read error. This chain joins TRBV20-1 and TRBJ1-4; no clear D. The V end was cut by 0 bases, the J end by 8 bases, with 10 bases between. CDR3 size: 13 residues. Germline V gene data show CDR1 as DFQATT and CDR2 as SNEGSKA (reference sequence). CDR3 sequence: CSARDMSAEKLFL. CDR3 DNA sequence: TGCAGTGCTAGAGATATGTCAGCCGAAAAACTGTTTCTT.

The sample holds many counts of this clonotype. V and J are TRBV10-3 and TRBJ1-6; possible D gene TRBD1, 5 bases. Trimming stripped 2 bases from V and 1 base from J, with 12 bases between. CDR3 length: 17 amino acids. Germline V lookup: CDR1 ENHRY, CDR2 SYGVKD. CDR3 protein: CAISEGQGKSYNSPLHF. The CDR3 coding sequence is TGTGCCATCAGTGAGGGACAAGGGAAATCCTATAATTCACCCCTCCACTTT.

In regard to this clonotype: It may be a read error: a sequence one base away is much more abundant. No conserved phenylalanine or tryptophan is present at the end of the CDR3, so a read error is the likely explanation. V gene TRBV19 combines with J gene TRBJ1-4, with 7 bases identical to TRBD1. Trimming cost V 8 bases and J 8 bases; bases outside gene matches: 11. The CDR3 loop spans 14 amino acids. The germline V gene has CDR1 LNHDA and CDR2 SQIVND (reference sequence). CDR3 sequence reads: CASSGTAGREKLFV. In nucleotides, the CDR3 is TGTGCCAGTTCGGGGACAGCCGGGAGGGAAAAACTGTTTGTT.

This chain connects TRBV25-1 to TRBJ1-3; 7 bases line up with TRBD1. This CDR3 is 12 amino acids long. Germline CDR1 is MGHDK and CDR2 is SYGVNS. J was trimmed by 9 bases and V by 3 bases; bases with no gene match: 2. CDR3 DNA sequence: TGTGCCAGCAGTGACAGGGGGGCCACCATATATTTT. Translating it yields CASSDRGATIYF.

There are many counts of this clonotype. The chain combines TRBV12-3 or TRBV12-4 with TRBJ1-2; D gene unclear. This CDR3 contains 13 residues. The V and J ends lost 1 base and 4 bases respectively, with 7 bases between them. The CDR3 DNA reads as TGTGCCAGCAGTTTAGGCTTCCCCTATGGCTACACCTTC. Translating gives CASSLGFPYGYTF.

The V call is TRBV12-3 or TRBV12-4, the J call TRBJ1-5; TRBD1 is a possible D gene (6 bases). The CDR3 runs to 17 residues. V dropped 6 bases and J dropped 0 bases, with 18 bases sitting between them. The CDR3 DNA is TGTGCCAGCAGAGCTAGACAGGCGCCCTTTAGCAATCAGCCCCAGCATTTT. Amino acid sequence: CASRARQAPFSNQPQHF.

V and J are TRBV5-4 and TRBJ2-7, with 8 bases aligning to TRBD2. Unmatched junction bases numbered 4, after V lost 0 bases and J lost 2 bases. The CDR3 contains 15 residues. The germline gives CDR1 SGHNT, CDR2 YYREEE (reference sequence). Here the CDR3 reads CASSLAAGGTYEQYF. The CDR3 region has the DNA TGTGCCAGCAGCTTGGCTGCGGGGGGTACCTACGAGCAGTACTTC.

This clonotype was observed at least ten times. This chain joins TRBV20-1 and TRBJ2-7, with D possibly TRBD2 on 5 matching bases. The V and J ends lost 3 bases and 3 bases respectively, with 6 bases between them. CDR3 size: 11 residues. Germline-derived CDR1 and CDR2 are DFQATT and SNEGSKA (reference sequence). CDR3 bases: TGCAGTGCTAGCGGGAACTACGAGCAGTACTTC. Translation gives CSASGNYEQYF.

This chain joins TRBV2 and TRBJ2-5, with D perhaps matching TRBD1 or TRBD2 (5 bases each). There are 12 residues in the CDR3. CDR1 and CDR2 from the germline V gene are SNHLY and FYNNEI. The V end was cut by 6 bases, the J end by 5 bases, with 10 bases between. CDR3 sequence (DNA): TGTGCCAGCAGGGGGGAGAGGGAGACCCAGTACTTC. Its translation is CASRGERETQYF.